Presented here are 4 T cell receptor beta chains from one specimen sequenced in a study of cytomegalovirus exposure and HLA in healthy donors. TCRdb's table, derived via immunoSEQ multiplex PCR, lists solely in-frame clones and lacks some. The table includes about 160,000 clones, around 92% detected once. Sequencing input: PBMCs. These receptors came from a woman aged 18-30 years in good health and CMV-seropositive.

This clone occurred once. The chain recombines TRBV5-4 with TRBJ1-5; tentatively, D is TRBD1 (5 bases). The CDR3 length is 15 residues. Germline loops: CDR1 SGHNT, CDR2 YYREEE (reference sequence). The V end lost 4 bases, the J end lost 3 bases, and 14 bases lay between the germline ends. As DNA, the CDR3 is TGTGCCAGCAGCCGCGGGACGGACGTCAATCAGCCCCAGCATTTT. Residues: CASSRGTDVNQPQHF.

This chain links TRBV7-6 with TRBJ2-1; 7 bases map to TRBD2. The V and J ends lost 1 base and 6 bases, in that order; junction bases with no gene match: 15. The CDR3 contains 18 residues. Germline V gives CDR1 SGHVS, CDR2 FNYEAQ. The CDR3 DNA follows: TGTGCCAGCAGCTTAGGGTTGCGAGGCGGGAGAAGTATCAATGAGCAGTTCTTC. Its translation is CASSLGLRGGRSINEQFF.

V and J are TRBV6-5 and TRBJ2-5, with D perhaps TRBD1 (6 bases). The germline V and J ends were trimmed by 10 bases and 5 bases, with 17 bases remaining between them. CDR3 length: 13 amino acids. Germline CDR1 MNHEY, CDR2 SVGAGI. The CDR3, as DNA: TGTGCCACCTCTTTAGGGCAGGGGGAGACCCAGTACTTC. Translation: CATSLGQGETQYF.

This rearrangement joins TRBV5-1 to TRBJ2-7; D not resolved. The germline CDR1 and CDR2 sequences are SGHRS and YFSETQ. There are 14 residues in the CDR3. Trimming stripped 0 bases from V and 3 bases from J, with 10 bases between. CDR3 in amino acids: CASSLGSPYYEQYF. The DNA for the CDR3 is TGCGCCAGCAGCTTGGGGAGCCCCTACTACGAGCAGTACTTC. Together with reference TRBV5-1 and TRBJ2-7, the CDR3 gives the full variable domain: KAGVTQTPRYLIKTRGQQVTLSCSPISGHRSVSWYQQTPGQGLQFLFEYFSETQRNKGNFPGRFSGRQFSNSRSEMNVSTLELGDSALYLCASSLGSPYYEQYFGPGTRLTVT.